This entry describes one T cell receptor (beta chain). The antigen is unknown. CDR1 and CDR2 (germline): SGHTA, FQGNSA. The CDR3 is made up of 16 amino acids. Deletions cut 3 bases from V and 5 bases from J, with 18 bases between. The record originates from a study of T cell responses to AZD1222 COVID-19 vaccine. Recipients boosted at about 4 weeks or about 12 weeks are pooled. General study points: Just a handful of AZD1222 recipients tested seropositive at baseline. Clonal diversity was possibly underestimated; the donors were predominantly white British and more often female.

Only in-frame clones appear in the TCRdb table, and some are missing; sequencing was by immunoSEQ multiplex PCR. This sample yields approximately 150,000 clones, of which roughly 90% are seen a single time; 1.5% to 2% belongs to the top ten. Sequenced here: peripheral blood, sampled 28 days after the second AZD1222 dose. This clonotype originated in an adult who received the AZD1222 COVID-19 vaccine. The chain has TRBV7-2 and TRBJ2-3; the D gene is possibly TRBD2 (6 bases). Here the CDR3 DNA reads TGTGCCAGCAGCTTCGATGGGGGAGGAGGAGGAGATACGCAGTATTTT. Translating gives CASSFDGGGGGDTQYF.